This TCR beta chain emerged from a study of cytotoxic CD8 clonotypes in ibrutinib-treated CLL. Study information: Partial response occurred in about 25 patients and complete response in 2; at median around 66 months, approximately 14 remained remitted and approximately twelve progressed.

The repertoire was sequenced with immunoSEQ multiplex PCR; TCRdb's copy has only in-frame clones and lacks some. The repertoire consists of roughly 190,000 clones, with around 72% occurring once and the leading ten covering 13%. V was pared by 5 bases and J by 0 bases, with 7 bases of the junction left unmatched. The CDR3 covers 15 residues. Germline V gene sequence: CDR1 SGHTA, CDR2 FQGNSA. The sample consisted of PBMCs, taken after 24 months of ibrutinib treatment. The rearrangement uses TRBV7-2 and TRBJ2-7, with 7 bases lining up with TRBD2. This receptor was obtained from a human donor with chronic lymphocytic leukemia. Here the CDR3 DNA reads TGTGCCAGCAGCGTGACTAGCTCCCGCTCCTACGAGCAGTACTTC. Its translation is CASSVTSSRSYEQYF.